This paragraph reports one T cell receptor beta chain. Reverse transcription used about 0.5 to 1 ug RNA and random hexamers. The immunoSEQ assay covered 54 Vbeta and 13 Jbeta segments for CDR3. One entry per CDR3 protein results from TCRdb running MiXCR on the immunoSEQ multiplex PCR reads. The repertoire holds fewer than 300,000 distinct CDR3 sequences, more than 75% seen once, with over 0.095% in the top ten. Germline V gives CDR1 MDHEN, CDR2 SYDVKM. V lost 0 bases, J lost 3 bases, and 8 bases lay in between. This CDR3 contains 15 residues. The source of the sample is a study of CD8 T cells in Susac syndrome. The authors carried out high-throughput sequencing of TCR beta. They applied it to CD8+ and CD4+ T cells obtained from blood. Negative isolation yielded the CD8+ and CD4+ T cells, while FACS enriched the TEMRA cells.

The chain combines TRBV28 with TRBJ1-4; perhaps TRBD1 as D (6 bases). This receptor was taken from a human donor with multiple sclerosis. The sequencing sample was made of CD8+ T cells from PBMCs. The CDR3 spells CASSLWGASNEKLFF. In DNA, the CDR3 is TGTGCCAGCAGTTTATGGGGGGCCTCTAATGAAAAACTGTTTTTT.